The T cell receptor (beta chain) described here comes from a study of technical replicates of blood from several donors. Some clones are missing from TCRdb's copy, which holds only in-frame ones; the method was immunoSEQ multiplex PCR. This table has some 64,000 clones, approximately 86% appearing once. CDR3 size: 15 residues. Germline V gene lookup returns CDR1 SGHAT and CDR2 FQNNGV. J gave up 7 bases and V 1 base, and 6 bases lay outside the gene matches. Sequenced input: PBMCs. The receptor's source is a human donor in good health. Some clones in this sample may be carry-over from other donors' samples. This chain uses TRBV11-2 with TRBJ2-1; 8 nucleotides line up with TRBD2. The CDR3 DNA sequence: TGTGCCAGCAGCTTAGTCCCAGCGGGAGTGAATGAGCAGTTCTTC. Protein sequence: CASSLVPAGVNEQFF. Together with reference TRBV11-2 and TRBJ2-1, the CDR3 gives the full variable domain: EAGVAQSPRYKIIEKRQSVAFWCNPISGHATLYWYQQILGQGPKLLIQFQNNGVVDDSQLPKDRFSAERLKGVDSTLKIQPAKLEDSAVYLCASSLVPAGVNEQFFGPGTRLTVL.